This T cell receptor beta chain was identified in a study of cytomegalovirus exposure and HLA in healthy donors. Germline CDR1 reads SGHRS; CDR2 reads YFSETQ. The ends lost 0 bases at V and 9 bases at J; junction bases unmatched: 3. The CDR3 has 13 amino acids. The assay was immunoSEQ multiplex PCR, and TCRdb's table has in-frame clones only and misses some. The sample has 250,000 to 350,000 clones, roughly 90% seen once. This clonotype was obtained from a man under 40 in good health and CMV-seronegative. The chain has TRBV5-1 and TRBJ2-4, with 7 positions matching TRBD1. Sequencing was done on a sample of PBMCs. For the CDR3, the DNA is TGCGCCAGCAGCTTGGACAGGGGAACCATTCAGTACTTC. It specifies CASSLDRGTIQYF.